The next 22 T cell receptor beta chains were all read from a single sample in a study of T cell changes during pregnancy in multiple sclerosis. Libraries were prepared by immunoSEQ multiplex PCR; TCRdb keeps only in-frame clonotypes and omits some of them. The sample lists about 98,000 clones, about 91% seen once, with roughly 2.3% in the top ten. Here the sequenced sample was peripheral blood, taken after pregnancy. These receptors came from a female donor in good health, enrolled as a control in a pregnancy study.

Here the CDR3 DNA reads TGCGCCAGCATCGCAGGTCTAACGGGGGATACGCAGTATTTT. It codes for CASIAGLTGDTQYF. This chain links TRBV10-2 with TRBJ2-3; tentatively, D is TRBD2 (5 bases). The V gene's germline CDR1 is WSHSY and CDR2 SAAADI. V lost 7 bases and J lost 6, with 17 bases in between. The CDR3 is 14 amino acids.

This clone has at least ten counts. The same CDR3 arises from other DNA sequences in this sample as well. V usage is TRBV6-4 and J usage is TRBJ2-2; 7 nucleotides align to TRBD2. The germline V gene has CDR1 MRHNA and CDR2 SNTAGT. With V trimmed by 6 bases and J by 3 bases, 1 base remained unmatched. The length of the CDR3 is 13 residues. The CDR3 loop is CASSAGDTGELFF. The CDR3 DNA reads as TGTGCCAGCAGCGCGGGAGACACCGGGGAGCTGTTTTTT.

This chain connects TRBV18 to TRBJ2-5; TRBD1 might be the D (6 bases). This CDR3 contains 16 residues. The germline V gene encodes CDR1 KGHSH and CDR2 LQKENI. V shed 2 bases and J shed 2 bases, with 15 bases lying between them. CDR3 in amino acids: CASSPSLAQGQETQYF. The CDR3 region has the DNA TGTGCCAGCTCACCAAGTTTGGCCCAGGGGCAAGAGACCCAGTACTTC.

This chain uses TRBV5-4 with TRBJ1-2; 7 nucleotides match TRBD1. The CDR3 covers 20 residues. After removal of 3 bases from V and 1 base from J, the junction contained 21 bases not matched to a gene. Germline CDR1 and CDR2: SGHNT and YYREEE (reference sequence). CDR3 region: CASSSKGREGAQGFNYGYTF. The CDR3, as DNA: TGTGCCAGCAGCTCTAAAGGGCGGGAGGGGGCGCAAGGTTTTAACTATGGCTACACCTTC. Drawing the rest from reference TRBV5-4 and TRBJ1-2, the complete variable domain is ETGVTQSPTHLIKTRGQQVTLRCSSQSGHNTVSWYQQALGQGPQFIFQYYREEENGRGNFPPRFSGLQFPNYSSELNVNALELDDSALYLCASSSKGREGAQGFNYGYTFGSGTRLTVV.

This rearrangement joins TRBV30 to TRBJ1-5, with D uncertain. The V and J ends lost 2 bases and 6 bases respectively, with 11 bases between them. Germline CDR1 and CDR2: GTSNPN and SVGIG (reference sequence). This CDR3 spans 13 amino acids. CDR3 region: CAWSSQNGQPQHF. The CDR3 coding sequence is TGTGCCTGGAGTAGCCAAAATGGTCAGCCCCAGCATTTT.

The rearrangement joins TRBV6-6 to TRBJ1-5; a weak D match, TRBD1 (5 bases). V lost 4 bases, J lost 6 bases, and 7 bases lay in between. CDR1 MNHNY and CDR2 SVGAGI come from the germline V gene (reference sequence). This CDR3 has 12 residues. CDR3: CASSSGGQPQHF. CDR3 bases: TGTGCCAGCAGTTCCGGGGGTCAGCCCCAGCATTTT.

J is TRBJ1-2 and V is TRBV14, with D hard to call. V was shortened by 6 bases and J by 5 bases, with 10 bases between the two germline ends. Germline CDR1 is SGHDN and CDR2 is FVKESK. The CDR3 contains 12 residues. The CDR3 DNA is TGTGCCAGCAGTCCCGGGAATTATGGCTACACCTTC. This codes for CASSPGNYGYTF.

This clone has just one count. J is TRBJ2-5 and V is TRBV28; D uncertain. The CDR3 is made up of 12 amino acids. Trimming left V 2 bases short and J 6 bases short, with 7 bases between. Germline V gene data show CDR1 as MDHEN and CDR2 as SYDVKM. This CDR3 reads CASSLSMQTQYF. The CDR3 nucleotides read TGTGCCAGCAGTTTAAGCATGCAGACCCAGTACTTC.

This clone has only one observation. The chain uses TRBV7-9 and TRBJ1-5; possible D gene TRBD1, 6 bases. The V gene lost 5 bases and the J gene lost 4 bases, with 12 bases spanning the gap. Germline V gives CDR1 SEHNR, CDR2 FQNEAQ (reference sequence). This CDR3 is 14 amino acids long. CDR3 sequence reads: CASSPPTGNQPQHF. The CDR3 DNA is TGTGCCAGCAGCCCCCCCACAGGGAATCAGCCCCAGCATTTT.

In this sample, this clone turned up once. V gene TRBV7-8 combines with J gene TRBJ2-5; weak D call: TRBD2 (6 bases). Per germline, CDR1 SGHVS and CDR2 FQNEAQ. Between the trimmed V and J ends, which lost 7 bases and 5 bases, there was a span of 17 bases. The CDR3 is 14 amino acids. CDR3 region: CASIPSTGVETQYF. The CDR3 DNA is TGTGCCAGCATCCCCTCGACGGGGGTCGAGACCCAGTACTTC.

The chain has TRBV5-4 and TRBJ2-7, with D uncertain. CDR1 is SGHNT, CDR2 YYREEE, per germline (reference sequence). V shed 1 base and J shed 2 bases, with 16 bases lying between them. This CDR3 region has 16 residues. CDR3 coding DNA: TGTGCCAGCAGCTTGTCCCGCCTGGGCACACCCTACGAGCAGTACTTC. Protein product: CASSLSRLGTPYEQYF.

The chain recombines TRBV6-1 with TRBJ2-5; tentative D call: TRBD1 (6 bases). Trimming cost V 2 bases and J 4 bases, with 14 bases left between them. CDR3 length equals 15 residues. Looked up from germline, CDR1 is MNHNS and CDR2 is SASEGT. CDR3 loop: CASSELTGTRETQYF. For the CDR3, the DNA is TGTGCCAGCAGTGAACTTACAGGGACAAGAGAGACCCAGTACTTC.

The chain combines TRBV18 with TRBJ1-6; 8 positions match TRBD1. The CDR3 consists of 19 residues. The V gene end was trimmed by 1 base and the J gene end by 6 bases; junction bases not matched to a gene: 14. Per the germline V gene, CDR1 is KGHSH and CDR2 is LQKENI. The CDR3 reads CASSPLNAWADRGNSPLHF. The CDR3 DNA reads TGTGCCAGCTCACCACTTAATGCGTGGGCCGACAGGGGTAATTCACCCCTCCACTTT.

The genes are TRBV27 and TRBJ1-2; D ambiguous. V lost 7 bases and J lost 5, with 14 bases in between. The CDR3 is 13 residues long. CDR1 and CDR2 (germline): MNHEY, SMNVEV (reference sequence). The CDR3 DNA sequence: TGTGCCAGCACCACTGACGGGAAGTATGGCTACACCTTC. This encodes CASTTDGKYGYTF.

J is TRBJ2-5 and V is TRBV9; D is undetermined. Trimming removed 3 bases at V and 5 bases at J, with 11 bases between. Germline CDR1 and CDR2: SGDLS and YYNGEE. The CDR3 runs to 13 residues. The CDR3: CASSAPGHETQYF. The CDR3 nucleotides read TGTGCCAGCAGCGCGCCTGGGCACGAGACCCAGTACTTC.

The genes are TRBV7-6 and TRBJ2-5, with 14 bases fitting TRBD2. CDR1 is SGHVS and CDR2 is FNYEAQ in the germline V gene. J was trimmed by 7 bases and V by 6 bases; bases with no gene match: 7. The CDR3 has 15 amino acids. CDR3 DNA: TGTGCCAGCAGACAGGGACTAGCGGGGGTAGGGACCCAGTACTTC. The encoded protein is CASRQGLAGVGTQYF.

This chain connects TRBV27 to TRBJ2-3; tentative D call: TRBD2 (5 bases). The V gene's germline CDR1 is MNHEY and CDR2 SMNVEV (reference sequence). CDR3 length equals 14 residues. Between the trimmed V and J ends, which lost 3 bases and 1 base, there was a span of 8 bases. CDR3 DNA: TGTGCCAGCAGTTTGGGGAGCGGCACAGATACGCAGTATTTT. As protein: CASSLGSGTDTQYF.

The V gene is TRBV5-4, the J gene TRBJ2-1; 7 bases align to TRBD1. CDR1 SGHNT and CDR2 YYREEE come from the germline V gene (reference sequence). J gave up 2 bases and V 3 bases, and 11 bases lay outside the gene matches. The CDR3 length is 17 residues. CDR3 protein: CASSSLGQELTYNEQFF. The CDR3 DNA follows: TGTGCCAGCAGCTCACTCGGACAGGAGCTTACCTACAATGAGCAGTTCTTC.

The gene calls are TRBV6-5 and TRBJ1-5, with D possibly matching TRBD1 (6 bases). Germline V gene data show CDR1 as MNHEY and CDR2 as SVGAGI. This CDR3 has 13 amino acids. Trimming took 6 bases from V and 7 from J, leaving 13 bases between them. The CDR3 DNA is TGTGCCAGCAGCCCGGGGGGGGGCCAGCCCCAGCATTTT. Its translation is CASSPGGGQPQHF.

V gene TRBV6-6 combines with J gene TRBJ2-3; 9 bases line up with TRBD1. There are 15 residues in the CDR3. V shed 6 bases, J shed 0 bases, and the junction held 4 bases outside the gene matches. Germline V CDR1 and CDR2: MNHNY, SVGAGI (reference sequence). CDR3 bases: TGTGCCAGCAGCTCCGGGACAGGGAGCACAGATACGCAGTATTTT. Its protein product is CASSSGTGSTDTQYF.

The V call is TRBV5-1, the J call TRBJ2-2; tentative D call: TRBD2 (5 bases). This CDR3 is built from 14 residues. Trimming removed 3 bases from V and 2 bases from J, with 8 bases in between. Germline values: CDR1 SGHRS, CDR2 YFSETQ. CDR3 sequence (DNA): TGCGCCAGCAGCTACGGGGAAAACACCGGGGAGCTGTTTTTT. Translating it yields CASSYGENTGELFF.

The chain has TRBV2 and TRBJ2-1; tentative D call: TRBD2 (6 bases). The CDR3 runs to 12 residues. CDR1 and CDR2 from the germline V gene are SNHLY and FYNNEI. V was clipped by 6 bases and J by 9 bases, with 12 bases between them. CDR3 nucleotides: TGTGCCAGCAGCGAGCGGAGGGGTGAGCAGTTCTTC. Its protein is CASSERRGEQFF.